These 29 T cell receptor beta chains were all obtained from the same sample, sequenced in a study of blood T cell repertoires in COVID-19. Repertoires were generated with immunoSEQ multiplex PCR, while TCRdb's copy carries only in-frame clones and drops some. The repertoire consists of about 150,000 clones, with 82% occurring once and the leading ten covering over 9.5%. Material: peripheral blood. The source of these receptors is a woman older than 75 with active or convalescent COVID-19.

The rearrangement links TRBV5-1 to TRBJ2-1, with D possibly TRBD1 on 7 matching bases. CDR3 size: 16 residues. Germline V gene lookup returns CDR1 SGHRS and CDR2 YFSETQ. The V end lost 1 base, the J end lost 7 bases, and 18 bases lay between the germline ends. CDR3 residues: CASSLIAARGDNEQFF. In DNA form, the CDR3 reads TGCGCCAGCAGCTTGATTGCCGCCAGGGGGGATAATGAGCAGTTCTTC. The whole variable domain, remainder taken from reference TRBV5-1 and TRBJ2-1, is KAGVTQTPRYLIKTRGQQVTLSCSPISGHRSVSWYQQTPGQGLQFLFEYFSETQRNKGNFPGRFSGRQFSNSRSEMNVSTLELGDSALYLCASSLIAARGDNEQFFGPGTRLTVL.

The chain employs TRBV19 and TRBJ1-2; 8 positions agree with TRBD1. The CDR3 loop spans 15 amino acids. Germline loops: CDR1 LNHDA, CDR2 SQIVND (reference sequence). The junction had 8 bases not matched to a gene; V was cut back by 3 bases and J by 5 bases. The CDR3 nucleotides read TGTGCCAGTAGTATCTCCGACAGGGGCGGGTATGGCTACACCTTC. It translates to CASSISDRGGYGYTF.

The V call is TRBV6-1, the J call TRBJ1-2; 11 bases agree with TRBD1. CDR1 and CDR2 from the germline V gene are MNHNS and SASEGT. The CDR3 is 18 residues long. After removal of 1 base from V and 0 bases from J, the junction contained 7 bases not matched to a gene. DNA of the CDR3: TGTGCCAGCAGTGAAGGGGGACAGGGGGTCGGGACTAACTATGGCTACACCTTC. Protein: CASSEGGQGVGTNYGYTF.

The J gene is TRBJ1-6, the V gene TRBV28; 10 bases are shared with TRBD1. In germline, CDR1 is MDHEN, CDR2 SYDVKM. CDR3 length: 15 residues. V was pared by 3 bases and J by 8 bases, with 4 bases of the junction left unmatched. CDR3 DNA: TGTGCCAGCAGTTTCCAGGGACAGGGGTATTCACCCCTCCACTTT. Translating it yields CASSFQGQGYSPLHF.

CDR3 sequence: CASSEGAWSEQYF. The CDR3 DNA is TGCGCCAGCAGTGAGGGAGCCTGGAGCGAGCAGTACTTC. The chain carries TRBV10-1 and TRBJ2-7; D is uncertain. The CDR3 contains 13 residues. In germline, CDR1 is WNHNN, CDR2 SYGVQD (reference sequence). Trimming removed 2 bases at V and 6 bases at J, with 11 bases between.

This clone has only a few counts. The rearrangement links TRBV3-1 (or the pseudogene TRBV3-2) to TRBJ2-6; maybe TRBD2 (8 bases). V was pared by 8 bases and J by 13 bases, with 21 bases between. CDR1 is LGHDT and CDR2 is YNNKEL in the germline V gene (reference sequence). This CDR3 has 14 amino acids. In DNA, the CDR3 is TGTGCCAGCGGGACTAGTTATGGACAGGAGGTCCTGACTTTC. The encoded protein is CASGTSYGQEVLTF.

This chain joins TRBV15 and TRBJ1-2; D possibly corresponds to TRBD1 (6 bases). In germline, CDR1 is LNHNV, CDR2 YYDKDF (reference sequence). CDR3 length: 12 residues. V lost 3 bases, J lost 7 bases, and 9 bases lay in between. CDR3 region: CATSRDSSGYTF. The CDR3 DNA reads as TGTGCCACCAGCAGGGACAGTAGTGGCTACACCTTC.

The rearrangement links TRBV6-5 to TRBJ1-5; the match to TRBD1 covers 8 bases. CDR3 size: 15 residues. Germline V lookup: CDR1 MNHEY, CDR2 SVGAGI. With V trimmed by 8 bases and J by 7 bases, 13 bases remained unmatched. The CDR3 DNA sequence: TGTGCCAGCGTGCAACTGACAGGGGAGGGACAGCCCCAGCATTTT. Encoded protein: CASVQLTGEGQPQHF.

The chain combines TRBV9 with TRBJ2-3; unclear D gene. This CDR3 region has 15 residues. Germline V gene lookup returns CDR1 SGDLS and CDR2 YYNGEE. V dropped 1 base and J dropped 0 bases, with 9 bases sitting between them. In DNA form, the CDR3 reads TGTGCCAGCAGCGTACGTGCCAGTAGCACAGATACGCAGTATTTT. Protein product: CASSVRASSTDTQYF.

The CDR3 is CASRTQRELADTQYF. The CDR3 DNA sequence: TGTGCCAGCAGAACCCAGCGGGAGCTGGCAGATACGCAGTATTTT. This chain links TRBV5-4 with TRBJ2-3; 8 bases are shared with TRBD2. V dropped 5 bases and J dropped 4; count of bases not matched to a gene: 9. In germline, CDR1 is SGHNT, CDR2 YYREEE (reference sequence). The CDR3 extends over 15 amino acids.

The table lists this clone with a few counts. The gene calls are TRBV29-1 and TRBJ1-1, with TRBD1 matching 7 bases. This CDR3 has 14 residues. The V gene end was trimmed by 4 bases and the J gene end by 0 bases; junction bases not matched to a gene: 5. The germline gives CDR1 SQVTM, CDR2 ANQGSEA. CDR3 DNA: TGCAGCGTTGTGGGGACAGCCATGAACACTGAAGCTTTCTTT. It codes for CSVVGTAMNTEAFF. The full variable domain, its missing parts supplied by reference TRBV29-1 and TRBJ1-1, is SAVISQKPSRDICQRGTSLTIQCQVDSQVTMMFWYRQQPGQSLTLIATANQGSEATYESGFVIDKFPISRPNLTFSTLTVSNMSPEDSSIYLCSVVGTAMNTEAFFGQGTRLTVV.

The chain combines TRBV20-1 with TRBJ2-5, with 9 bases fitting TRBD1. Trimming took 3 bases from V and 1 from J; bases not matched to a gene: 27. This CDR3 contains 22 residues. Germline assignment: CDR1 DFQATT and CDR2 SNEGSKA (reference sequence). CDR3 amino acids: CSASLYRDRVPLGKVFQETQYF. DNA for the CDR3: TGCAGTGCTAGTTTGTATCGGGACAGGGTTCCCCTTGGTAAAGTATTCCAAGAGACCCAGTACTTC.

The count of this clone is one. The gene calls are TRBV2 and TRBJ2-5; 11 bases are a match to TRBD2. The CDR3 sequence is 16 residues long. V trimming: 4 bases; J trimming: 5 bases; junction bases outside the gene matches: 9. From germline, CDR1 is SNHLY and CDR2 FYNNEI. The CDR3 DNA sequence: TGTGCCAGCAGTGCCTTAGCGGGAGGGCCGGGGGAGACCCAGTACTTC. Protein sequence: CASSALAGGPGETQYF.

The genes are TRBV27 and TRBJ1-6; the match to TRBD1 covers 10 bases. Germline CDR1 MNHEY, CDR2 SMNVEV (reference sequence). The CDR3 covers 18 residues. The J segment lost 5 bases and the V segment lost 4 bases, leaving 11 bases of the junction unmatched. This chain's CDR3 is CASSWFRVGTGDNSPLHF. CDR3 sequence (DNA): TGTGCCAGCAGTTGGTTCAGGGTTGGGACAGGGGATAATTCACCCCTCCACTTT.

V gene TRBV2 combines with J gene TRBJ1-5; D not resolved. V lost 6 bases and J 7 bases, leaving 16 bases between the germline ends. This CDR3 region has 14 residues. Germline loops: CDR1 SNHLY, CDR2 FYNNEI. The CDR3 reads CASSSGSGGQPQHF. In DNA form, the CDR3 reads TGTGCCAGCAGCTCGGGTTCTGGCGGACAGCCCCAGCATTTT.

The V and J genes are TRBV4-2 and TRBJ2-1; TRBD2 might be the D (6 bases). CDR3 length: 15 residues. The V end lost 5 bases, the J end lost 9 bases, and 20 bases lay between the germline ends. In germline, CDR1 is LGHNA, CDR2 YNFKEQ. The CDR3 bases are TGTGCCAGCAGCTACTTCGAGACTAGGGGTAGTGAGCAGTTCTTC. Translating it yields CASSYFETRGSEQFF.

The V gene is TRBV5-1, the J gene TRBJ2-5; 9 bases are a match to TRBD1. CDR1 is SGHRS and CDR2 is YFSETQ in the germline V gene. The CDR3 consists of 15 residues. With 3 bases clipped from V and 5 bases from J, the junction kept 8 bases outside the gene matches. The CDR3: CASSSSGQGTETQYF. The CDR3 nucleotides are TGCGCCAGCAGCTCGTCGGGACAGGGTACGGAGACCCAGTACTTC.

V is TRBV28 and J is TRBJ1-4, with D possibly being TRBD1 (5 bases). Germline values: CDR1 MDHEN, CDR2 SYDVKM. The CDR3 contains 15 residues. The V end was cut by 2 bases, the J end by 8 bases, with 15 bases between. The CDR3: CASSLTFRVGEKLFF. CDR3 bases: TGTGCCAGCAGTTTAACTTTCAGGGTAGGGGAAAAACTGTTTTTT.

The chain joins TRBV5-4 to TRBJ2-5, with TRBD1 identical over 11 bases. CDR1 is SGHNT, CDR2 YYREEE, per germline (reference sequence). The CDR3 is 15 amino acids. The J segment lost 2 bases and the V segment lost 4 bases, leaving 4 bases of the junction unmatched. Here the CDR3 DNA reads TGTGCCAGCAGCATGGACAGGGGGCTTCAAGAGACCCAGTACTTC. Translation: CASSMDRGLQETQYF.

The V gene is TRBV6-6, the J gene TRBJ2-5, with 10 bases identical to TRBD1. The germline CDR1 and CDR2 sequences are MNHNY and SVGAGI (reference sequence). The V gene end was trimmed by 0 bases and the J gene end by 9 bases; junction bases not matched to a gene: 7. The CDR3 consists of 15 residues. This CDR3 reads CASSYSPDRGGSQYF. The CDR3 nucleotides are TGTGCCAGCAGTTACTCCCCGGACAGGGGGGGGTCCCAGTACTTC.

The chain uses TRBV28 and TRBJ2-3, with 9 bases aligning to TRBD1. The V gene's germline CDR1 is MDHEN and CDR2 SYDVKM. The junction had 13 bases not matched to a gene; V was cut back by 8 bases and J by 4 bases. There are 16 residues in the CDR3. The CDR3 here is CASQNVRTGEADTQYF. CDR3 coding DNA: TGTGCCAGCCAGAACGTAAGGACAGGGGAGGCAGATACGCAGTATTTT.

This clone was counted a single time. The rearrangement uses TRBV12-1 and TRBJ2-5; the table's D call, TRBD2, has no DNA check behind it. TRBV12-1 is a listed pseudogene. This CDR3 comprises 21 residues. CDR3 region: CASSLNRGELAGGPFQETQYF. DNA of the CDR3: TGTGCCAGCAGCTTAAACAGGGGTGAACTAGCGGGAGGGCCTTTTCAAGAGACCCAGTACTTC.

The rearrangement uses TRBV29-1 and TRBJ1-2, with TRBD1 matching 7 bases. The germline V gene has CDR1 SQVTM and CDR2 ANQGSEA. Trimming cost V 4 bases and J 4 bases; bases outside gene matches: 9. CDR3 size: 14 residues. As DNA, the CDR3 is TGCAGCGTTGGAACCGGGACAGCTGGCTATGGCTACACCTTC. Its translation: CSVGTGTAGYGYTF.

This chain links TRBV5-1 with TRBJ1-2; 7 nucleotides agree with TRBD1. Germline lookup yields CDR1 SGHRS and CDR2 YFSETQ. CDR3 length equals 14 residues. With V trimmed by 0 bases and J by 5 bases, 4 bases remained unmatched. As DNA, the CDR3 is TGCGCCAGCAGCTTGGAGGTACAGGGGTATGGCTACACCTTC. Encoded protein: CASSLEVQGYGYTF.

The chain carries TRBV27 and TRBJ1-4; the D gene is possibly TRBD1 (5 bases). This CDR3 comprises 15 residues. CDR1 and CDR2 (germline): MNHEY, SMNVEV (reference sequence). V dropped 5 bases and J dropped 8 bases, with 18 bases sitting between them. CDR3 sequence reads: CASSPRAGGGEKLFF. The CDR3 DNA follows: TGTGCCAGCAGTCCTCGCGCGGGGGGTGGCGAAAAACTGTTTTTT.

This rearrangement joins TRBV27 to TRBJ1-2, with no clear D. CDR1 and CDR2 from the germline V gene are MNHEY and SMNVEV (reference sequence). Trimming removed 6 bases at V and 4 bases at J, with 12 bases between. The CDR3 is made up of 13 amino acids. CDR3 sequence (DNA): TGTGCCAGCAGCCTAGGCCGGCCCTATGGCTACACCTTC. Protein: CASSLGRPYGYTF.

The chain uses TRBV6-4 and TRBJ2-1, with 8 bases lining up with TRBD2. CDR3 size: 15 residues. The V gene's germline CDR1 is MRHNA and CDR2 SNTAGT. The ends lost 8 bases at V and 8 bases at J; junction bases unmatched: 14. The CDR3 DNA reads TGTGCCAGCGGCGAAGCGGGAGAGGGTTTAGATGAGCAGTTCTTC. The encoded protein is CASGEAGEGLDEQFF.

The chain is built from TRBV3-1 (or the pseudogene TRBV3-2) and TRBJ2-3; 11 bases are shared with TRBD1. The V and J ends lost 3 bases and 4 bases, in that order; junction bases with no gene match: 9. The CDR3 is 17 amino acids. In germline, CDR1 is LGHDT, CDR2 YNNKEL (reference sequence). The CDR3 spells CASSQFIGTGGADTQYF. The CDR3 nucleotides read TGTGCCAGCAGCCAGTTTATTGGGACAGGGGGGGCAGATACGCAGTATTTT.

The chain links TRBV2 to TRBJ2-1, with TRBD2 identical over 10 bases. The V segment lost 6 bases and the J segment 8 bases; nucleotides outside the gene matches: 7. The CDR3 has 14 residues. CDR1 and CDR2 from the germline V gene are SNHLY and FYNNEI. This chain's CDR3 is CASREREGPDEQFF. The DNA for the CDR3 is TGTGCCAGCAGGGAGCGGGAGGGCCCCGATGAGCAGTTCTTC.